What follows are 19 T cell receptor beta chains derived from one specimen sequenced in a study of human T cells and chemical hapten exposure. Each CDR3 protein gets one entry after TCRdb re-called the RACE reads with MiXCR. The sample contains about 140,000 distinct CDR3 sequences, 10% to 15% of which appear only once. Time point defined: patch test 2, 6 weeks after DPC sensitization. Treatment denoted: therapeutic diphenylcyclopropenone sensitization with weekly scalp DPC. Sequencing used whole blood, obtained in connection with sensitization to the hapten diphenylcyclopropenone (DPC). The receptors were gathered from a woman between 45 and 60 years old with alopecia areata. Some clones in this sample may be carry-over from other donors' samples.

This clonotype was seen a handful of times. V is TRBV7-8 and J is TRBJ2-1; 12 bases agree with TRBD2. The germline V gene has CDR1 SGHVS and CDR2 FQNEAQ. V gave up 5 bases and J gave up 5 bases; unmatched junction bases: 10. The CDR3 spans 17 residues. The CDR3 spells CASSPGLAGSRNNEQFF. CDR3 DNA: TGTGCCAGCAGCCCGGGACTAGCGGGCTCGAGGAACAATGAGCAGTTCTTC.

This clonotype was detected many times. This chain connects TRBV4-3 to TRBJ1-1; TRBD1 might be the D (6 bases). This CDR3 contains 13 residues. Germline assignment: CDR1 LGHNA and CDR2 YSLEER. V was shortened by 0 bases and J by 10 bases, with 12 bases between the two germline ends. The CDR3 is CASSQDRGRGAFF. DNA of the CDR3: TGCGCCAGCAGCCAAGATCGGGGGCGAGGAGCTTTCTTT.

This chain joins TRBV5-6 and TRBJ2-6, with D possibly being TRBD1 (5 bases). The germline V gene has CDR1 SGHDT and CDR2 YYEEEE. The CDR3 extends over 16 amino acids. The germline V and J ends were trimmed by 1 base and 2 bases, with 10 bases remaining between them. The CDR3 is CASSLIPGTGANVLTF. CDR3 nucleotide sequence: TGTGCCAGCAGCTTGATTCCAGGGACTGGGGCCAACGTCCTGACTTTC.

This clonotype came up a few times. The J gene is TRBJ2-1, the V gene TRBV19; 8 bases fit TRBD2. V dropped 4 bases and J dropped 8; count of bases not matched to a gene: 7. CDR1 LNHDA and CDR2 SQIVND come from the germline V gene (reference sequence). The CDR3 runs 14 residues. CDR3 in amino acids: CASSRGLVLDEQFF. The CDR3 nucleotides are TGTGCCAGTAGTAGGGGACTAGTACTCGATGAGCAGTTCTTC. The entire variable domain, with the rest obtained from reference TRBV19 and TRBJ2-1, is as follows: DGGITQSPKYLFRKEGQNVTLSCEQNLNHDAMYWYRQDPGQGLRLIYYSQIVNDFQKGDIAEGYSVSREKKESFPLTVTSAQKNPTAFYLCASSRGLVLDEQFFGPGTRLTVL.

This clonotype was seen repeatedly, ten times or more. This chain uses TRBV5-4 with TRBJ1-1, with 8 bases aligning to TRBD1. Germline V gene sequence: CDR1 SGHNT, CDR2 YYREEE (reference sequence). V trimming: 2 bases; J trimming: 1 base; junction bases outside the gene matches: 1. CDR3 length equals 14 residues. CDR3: CASSFGQGNTEAFF. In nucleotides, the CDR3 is TGTGCCAGCAGCTTTGGACAGGGGAACACTGAAGCTTTCTTT.

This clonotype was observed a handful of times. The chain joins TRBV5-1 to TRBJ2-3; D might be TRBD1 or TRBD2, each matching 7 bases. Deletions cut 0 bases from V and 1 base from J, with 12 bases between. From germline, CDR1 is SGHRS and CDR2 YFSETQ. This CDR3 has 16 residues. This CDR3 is CASSLDGRGRTDTQYF. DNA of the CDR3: TGCGCCAGCAGCTTGGATGGGAGGGGGCGCACAGATACGCAGTATTTT.

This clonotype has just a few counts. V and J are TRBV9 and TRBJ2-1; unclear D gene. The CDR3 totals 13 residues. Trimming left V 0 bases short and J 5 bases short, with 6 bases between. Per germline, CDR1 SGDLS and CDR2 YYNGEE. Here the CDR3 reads CASSVADNNEQFF. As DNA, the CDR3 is TGTGCCAGCAGCGTAGCTGATAACAATGAGCAGTTCTTC.

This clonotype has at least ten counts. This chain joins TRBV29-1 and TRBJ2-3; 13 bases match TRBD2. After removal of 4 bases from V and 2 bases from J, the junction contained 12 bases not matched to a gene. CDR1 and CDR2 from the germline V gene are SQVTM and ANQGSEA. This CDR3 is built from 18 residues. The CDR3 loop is CSVALSTSGRTSTDTQYF. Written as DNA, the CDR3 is TGCAGCGTTGCCCTTTCGACTAGCGGGAGGACTTCCACAGATACGCAGTATTTT.

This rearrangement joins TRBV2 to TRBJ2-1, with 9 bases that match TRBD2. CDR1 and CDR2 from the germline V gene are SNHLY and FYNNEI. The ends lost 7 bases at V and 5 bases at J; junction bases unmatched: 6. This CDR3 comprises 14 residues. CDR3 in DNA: TGTGCCAGCACCTTACTAGCGGGCAACAATGAGCAGTTCTTC. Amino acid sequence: CASTLLAGNNEQFF.

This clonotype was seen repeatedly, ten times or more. The CDR3 DNA reads as TGTGCCATCAGCGCCTCCCTGACGAATGAGCAGTTCTTC. Translating gives CAISASLTNEQFF. The rearrangement uses TRBV10-3 and TRBJ2-1; D is unresolved. Germline-derived CDR1 and CDR2 are ENHRY and SYGVKD. The CDR3 has 13 residues. V dropped 6 bases and J dropped 7 bases, with 13 bases sitting between them.

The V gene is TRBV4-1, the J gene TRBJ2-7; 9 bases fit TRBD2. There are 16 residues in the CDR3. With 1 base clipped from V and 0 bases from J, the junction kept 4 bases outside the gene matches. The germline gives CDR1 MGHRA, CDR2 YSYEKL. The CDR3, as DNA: TGCGCCAGCAGCCAAGCCCCTAGCGGGGTCTCCTACGAGCAGTACTTC. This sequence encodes CASSQAPSGVSYEQYF.

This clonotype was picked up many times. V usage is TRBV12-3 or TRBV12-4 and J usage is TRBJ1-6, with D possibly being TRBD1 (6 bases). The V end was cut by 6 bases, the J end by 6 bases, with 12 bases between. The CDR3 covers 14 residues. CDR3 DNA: TGTGCCAGCAGCCTTGGAGGGGGTAATTCACCCCTCCACTTT. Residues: CASSLGGGNSPLHF.

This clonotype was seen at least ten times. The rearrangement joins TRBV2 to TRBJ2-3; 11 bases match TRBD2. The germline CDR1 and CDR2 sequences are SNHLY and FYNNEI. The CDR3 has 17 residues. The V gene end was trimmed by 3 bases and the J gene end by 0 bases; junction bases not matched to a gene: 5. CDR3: CASSEASGRRSTDTQYF. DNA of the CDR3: TGTGCCAGCAGTGAGGCTAGCGGGAGGCGCAGCACAGATACGCAGTATTTT.

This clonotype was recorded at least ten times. DNA of the CDR3: TGTGCCAGCTCCAATCAGGGGGGGAACACCGGGGAGCTGTTTTTT. Translation gives CASSNQGGNTGELFF. The rearrangement links TRBV2 to TRBJ2-2, with a possible D match to TRBD1 (7 bases). The V gene's germline CDR1 is SNHLY and CDR2 FYNNEI. The CDR3 is 15 amino acids. Trimming took 8 bases from V and 1 from J, leaving 14 bases between them.

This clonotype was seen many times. CDR3 region: CASSLQLSGNEKLFF. In DNA, the CDR3 is TGTGCCAGCAGCTTACAATTAAGCGGGAATGAAAAACTGTTTTTT. J is TRBJ1-4 and V is TRBV7-2; D is uncertain. Trimming took 2 bases from V and 5 from J, leaving 12 bases between them. The CDR3 runs to 15 residues. CDR1 is SGHTA, CDR2 FQGNSA, per germline.

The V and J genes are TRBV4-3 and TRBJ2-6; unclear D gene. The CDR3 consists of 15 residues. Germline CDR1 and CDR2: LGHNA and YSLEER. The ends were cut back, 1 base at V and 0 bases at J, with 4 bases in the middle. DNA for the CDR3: TGCGCCAGCAGCCAAGGTGACTCTGGGGCCAACGTCCTGACTTTC. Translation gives CASSQGDSGANVLTF.

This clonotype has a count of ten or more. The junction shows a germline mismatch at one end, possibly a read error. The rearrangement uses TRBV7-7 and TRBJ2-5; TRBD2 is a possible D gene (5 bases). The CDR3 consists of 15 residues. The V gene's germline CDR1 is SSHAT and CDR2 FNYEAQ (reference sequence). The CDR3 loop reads CASSLAHWKQETQYF. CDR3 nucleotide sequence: TGTGCTAGCAGCTTAGCGCACTGGAAACAAGAGACCCAGTACTTC.

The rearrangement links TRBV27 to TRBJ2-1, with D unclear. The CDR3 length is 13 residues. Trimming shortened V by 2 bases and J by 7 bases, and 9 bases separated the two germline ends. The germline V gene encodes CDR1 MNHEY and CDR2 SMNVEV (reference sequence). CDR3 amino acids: CASSLDNRNEQFF. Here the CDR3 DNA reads TGTGCCAGCAGTTTAGACAATAGGAATGAGCAGTTCTTC.

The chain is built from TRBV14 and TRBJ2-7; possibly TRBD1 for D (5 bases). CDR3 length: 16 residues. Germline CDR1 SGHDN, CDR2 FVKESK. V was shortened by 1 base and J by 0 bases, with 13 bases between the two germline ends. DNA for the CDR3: TGTGCCAGCAGCCAAGGATGGGGCGGCAGCTCCTACGAGCAGTACTTC. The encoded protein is CASSQGWGGSSYEQYF.